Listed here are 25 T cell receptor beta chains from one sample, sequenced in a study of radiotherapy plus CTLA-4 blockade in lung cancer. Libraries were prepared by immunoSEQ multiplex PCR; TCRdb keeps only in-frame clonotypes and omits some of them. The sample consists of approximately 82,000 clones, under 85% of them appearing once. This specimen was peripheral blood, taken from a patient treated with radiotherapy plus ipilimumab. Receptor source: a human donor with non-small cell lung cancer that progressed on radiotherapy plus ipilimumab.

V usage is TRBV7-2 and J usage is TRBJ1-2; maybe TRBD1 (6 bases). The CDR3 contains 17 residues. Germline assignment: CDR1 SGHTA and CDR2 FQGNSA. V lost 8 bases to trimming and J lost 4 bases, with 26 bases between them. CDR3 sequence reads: CASARSGGPDQAYGYTF. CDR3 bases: TGTGCCAGCGCACGCTCGGGGGGGCCGGACCAGGCCTATGGCTACACCTTC.

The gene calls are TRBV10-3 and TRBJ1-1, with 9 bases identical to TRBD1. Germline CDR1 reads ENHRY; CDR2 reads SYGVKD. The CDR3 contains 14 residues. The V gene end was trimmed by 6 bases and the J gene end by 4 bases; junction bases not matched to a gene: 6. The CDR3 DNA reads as TGTGCCATCAGCCCCGGGACAGGGAGCACTGAAGCTTTCTTT. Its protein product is CAISPGTGSTEAFF.

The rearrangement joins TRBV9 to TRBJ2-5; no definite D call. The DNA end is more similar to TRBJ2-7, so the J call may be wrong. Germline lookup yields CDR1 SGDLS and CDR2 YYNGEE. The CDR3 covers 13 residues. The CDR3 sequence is CASSVVPQAEQYF. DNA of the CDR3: TGTGCCAGCAGCGTAGTCCCGCAGGCCGAGCAGTACTTC.

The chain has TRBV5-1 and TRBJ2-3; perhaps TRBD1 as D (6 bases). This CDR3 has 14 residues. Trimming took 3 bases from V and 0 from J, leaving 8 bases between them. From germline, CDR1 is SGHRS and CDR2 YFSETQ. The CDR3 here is CASSWTESTDTQYF. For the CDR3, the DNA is TGCGCCAGCAGCTGGACAGAGAGCACAGATACGCAGTATTTT.

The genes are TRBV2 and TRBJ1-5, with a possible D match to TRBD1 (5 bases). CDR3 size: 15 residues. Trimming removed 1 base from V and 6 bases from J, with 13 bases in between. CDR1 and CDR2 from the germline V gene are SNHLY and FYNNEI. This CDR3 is CASSEGGGPGQPQHF. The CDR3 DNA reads TGTGCCAGCAGTGAAGGGGGGGGTCCCGGTCAGCCCCAGCATTTT.

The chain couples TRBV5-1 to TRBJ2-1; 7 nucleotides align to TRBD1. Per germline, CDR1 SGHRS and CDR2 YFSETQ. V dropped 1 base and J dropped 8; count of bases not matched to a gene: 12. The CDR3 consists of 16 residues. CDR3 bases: TGCGCCAGCAGCTTGATTGGAGACAGGGCCGGGCATGAGCAGTTCTTC. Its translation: CASSLIGDRAGHEQFF. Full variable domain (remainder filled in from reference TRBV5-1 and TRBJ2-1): KAGVTQTPRYLIKTRGQQVTLSCSPISGHRSVSWYQQTPGQGLQFLFEYFSETQRNKGNFPGRFSGRQFSNSRSEMNVSTLELGDSALYLCASSLIGDRAGHEQFFGPGTRLTVL.

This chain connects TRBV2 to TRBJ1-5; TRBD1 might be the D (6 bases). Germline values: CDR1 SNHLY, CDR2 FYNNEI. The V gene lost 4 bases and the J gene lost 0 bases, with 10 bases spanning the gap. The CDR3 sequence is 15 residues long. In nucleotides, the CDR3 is TGTGCCAGCAGTGGGGGGGCCGATAGCAATCAGCCCCAGCATTTT. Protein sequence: CASSGGADSNQPQHF.

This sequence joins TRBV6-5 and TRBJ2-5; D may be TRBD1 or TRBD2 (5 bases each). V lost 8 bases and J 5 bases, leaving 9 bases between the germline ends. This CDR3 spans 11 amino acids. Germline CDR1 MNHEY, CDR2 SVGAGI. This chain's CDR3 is CASRDLETQYF. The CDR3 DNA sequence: TGTGCCAGCCGGGACCTCGAGACCCAGTACTTC.

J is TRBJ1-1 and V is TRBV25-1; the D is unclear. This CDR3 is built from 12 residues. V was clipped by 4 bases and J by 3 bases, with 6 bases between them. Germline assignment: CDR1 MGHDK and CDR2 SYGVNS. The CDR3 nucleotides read TGTGCCAGCAGTGCGTGGTACACTGAAGCTTTCTTT. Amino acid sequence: CASSAWYTEAFF. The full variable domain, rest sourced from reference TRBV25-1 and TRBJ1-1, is EADIYQTPRYLVIGTGKKITLECSQTMGHDKMYWYQQDPGMELHLIHYSYGVNSTEKGDLSSESTVSRIRTEHFPLTLESARPSHTSQYLCASSAWYTEAFFGQGTRLTVV.

The CDR3 is CASSPGTTQFF. CDR3 in DNA: TGTGCCAGCAGCCCCGGGACTACACAGTTCTTC. This sequence joins TRBV7-9 and TRBJ2-1, with 7 bases identical to TRBD2. V shed 5 bases and J 13 bases; nucleotides not matched to a gene: 5. CDR3 length: 11 residues. The germline gives CDR1 SEHNR, CDR2 FQNEAQ (reference sequence).

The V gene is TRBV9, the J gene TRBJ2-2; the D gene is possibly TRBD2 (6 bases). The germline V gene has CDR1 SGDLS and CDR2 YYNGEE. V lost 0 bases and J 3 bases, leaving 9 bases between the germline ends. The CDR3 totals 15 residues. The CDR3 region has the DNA TGTGCCAGCAGCGTAGGGCGGGGCTACACCGGGGAGCTGTTTTTT. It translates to CASSVGRGYTGELFF.

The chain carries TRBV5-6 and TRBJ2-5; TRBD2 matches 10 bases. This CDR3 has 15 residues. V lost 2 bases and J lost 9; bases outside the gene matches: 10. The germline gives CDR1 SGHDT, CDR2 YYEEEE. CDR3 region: CASSFGLAALMSQYF. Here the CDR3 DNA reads TGTGCCAGCAGCTTCGGACTAGCGGCTTTAATGTCCCAGTACTTC.

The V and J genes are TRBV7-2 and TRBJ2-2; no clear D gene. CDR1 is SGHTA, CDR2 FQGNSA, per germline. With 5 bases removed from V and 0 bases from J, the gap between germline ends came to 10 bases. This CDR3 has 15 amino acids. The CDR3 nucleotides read TGTGCCAGCAGCCCCAACGGACCGAACACCGGGGAGCTGTTTTTT. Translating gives CASSPNGPNTGELFF.

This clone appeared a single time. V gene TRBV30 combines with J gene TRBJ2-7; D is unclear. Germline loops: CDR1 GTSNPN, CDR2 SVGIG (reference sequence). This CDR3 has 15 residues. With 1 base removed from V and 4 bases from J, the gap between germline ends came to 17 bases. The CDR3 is CAWSDQISTSYEQYF. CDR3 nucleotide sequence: TGTGCCTGGAGTGATCAGATTAGTACATCTTACGAGCAGTACTTC.

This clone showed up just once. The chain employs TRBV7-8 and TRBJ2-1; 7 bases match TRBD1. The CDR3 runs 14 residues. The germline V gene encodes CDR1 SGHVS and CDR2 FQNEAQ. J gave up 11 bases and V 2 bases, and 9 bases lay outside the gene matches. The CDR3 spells CASSLRGGHSQQFF. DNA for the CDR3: TGTGCCAGCAGCTTAAGAGGGGGCCATAGTCAGCAGTTCTTC. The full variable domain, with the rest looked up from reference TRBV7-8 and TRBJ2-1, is GAGVSQSPRYKVAKRGQDVALRCDPISGHVSLFWYQQALGQGPEFLTYFQNEAQLDKSGLPSDRFFAERPEGSVSTLKIQRTQQEDSAVYLCASSLRGGHSQQFFGPGTRLTVL.

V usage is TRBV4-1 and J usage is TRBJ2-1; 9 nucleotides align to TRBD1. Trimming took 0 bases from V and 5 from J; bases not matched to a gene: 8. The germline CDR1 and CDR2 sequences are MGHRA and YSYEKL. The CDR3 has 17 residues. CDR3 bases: TGCGCCAGCAGCCAAGATCAGGACAGGGGCGTCGACAATGAGCAGTTCTTC. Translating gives CASSQDQDRGVDNEQFF.

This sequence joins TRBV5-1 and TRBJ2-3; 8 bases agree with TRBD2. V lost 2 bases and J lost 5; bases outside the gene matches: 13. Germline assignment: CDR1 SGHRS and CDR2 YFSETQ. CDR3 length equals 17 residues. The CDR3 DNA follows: TGCGCCAGCAGCTTAAGGTGGGCGGGAGGTCCCCAAGATACGCAGTATTTT. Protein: CASSLRWAGGPQDTQYF.

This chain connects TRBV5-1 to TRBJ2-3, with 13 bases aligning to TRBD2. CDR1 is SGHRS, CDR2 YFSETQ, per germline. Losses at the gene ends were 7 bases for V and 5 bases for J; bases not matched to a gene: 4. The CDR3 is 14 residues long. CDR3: CASGLAGVEDTQYF. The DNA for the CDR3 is TGCGCCAGCGGACTAGCGGGGGTTGAAGATACGCAGTATTTT.

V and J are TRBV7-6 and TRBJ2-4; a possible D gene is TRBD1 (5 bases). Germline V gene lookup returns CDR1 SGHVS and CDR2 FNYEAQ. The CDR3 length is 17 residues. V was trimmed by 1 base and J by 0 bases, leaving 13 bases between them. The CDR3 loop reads CASSLVMAGLAKNIQYF. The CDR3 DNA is TGTGCCAGCAGCTTAGTTATGGCAGGGCTAGCCAAAAACATTCAGTACTTC. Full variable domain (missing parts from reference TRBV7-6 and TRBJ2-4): GAGVSQSPRYKVTKRGQDVALRCDPISGHVSLYWYRQALGQGPEFLTYFNYEAQQDKSGLPNDRFSAERPEGSISTLTIQRTEQRDSAMYRCASSLVMAGLAKNIQYFGAGTRLSVL.

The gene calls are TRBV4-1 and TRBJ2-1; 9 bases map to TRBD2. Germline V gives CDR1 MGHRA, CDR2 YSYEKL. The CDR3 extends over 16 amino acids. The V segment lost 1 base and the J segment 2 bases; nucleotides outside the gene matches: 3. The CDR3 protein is CASSQVAGEAYNEQFF. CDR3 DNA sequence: TGCGCCAGCAGCCAAGTAGCGGGAGAGGCCTACAATGAGCAGTTCTTC.

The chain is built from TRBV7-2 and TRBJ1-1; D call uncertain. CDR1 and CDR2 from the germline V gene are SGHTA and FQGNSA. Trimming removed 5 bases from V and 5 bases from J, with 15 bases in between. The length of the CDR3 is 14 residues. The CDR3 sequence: CASSPARGKTEAFF. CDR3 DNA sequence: TGTGCCAGCAGCCCCGCCCGGGGTAAGACTGAAGCTTTCTTT.

Written as DNA, the CDR3 is TGTGCCAGCAGCTCGGCCCCAAATCAGCCCCAGCATTTT. The encoded protein is CASSSAPNQPQHF. The chain joins TRBV7-2 to TRBJ1-5; no clear D. V gave up 4 bases and J gave up 4 bases, with 8 bases separating them. The CDR3 extends over 13 amino acids. CDR1 and CDR2 from the germline V gene are SGHTA and FQGNSA.

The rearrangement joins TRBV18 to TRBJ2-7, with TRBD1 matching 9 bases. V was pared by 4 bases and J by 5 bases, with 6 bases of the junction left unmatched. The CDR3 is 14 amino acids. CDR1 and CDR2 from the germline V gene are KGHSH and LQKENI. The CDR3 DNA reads TGTGCCAGCTCACGGACTACAGGGGGCGACGAGCAGTACTTC. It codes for CASSRTTGGDEQYF.

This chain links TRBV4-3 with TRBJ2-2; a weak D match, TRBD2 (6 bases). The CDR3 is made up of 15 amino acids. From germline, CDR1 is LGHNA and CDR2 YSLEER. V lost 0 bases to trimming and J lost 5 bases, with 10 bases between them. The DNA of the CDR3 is TGCGCCAGCAGCCAAGAATGGGGAGGAACCGGGGAGCTGTTTTTT. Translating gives CASSQEWGGTGELFF.

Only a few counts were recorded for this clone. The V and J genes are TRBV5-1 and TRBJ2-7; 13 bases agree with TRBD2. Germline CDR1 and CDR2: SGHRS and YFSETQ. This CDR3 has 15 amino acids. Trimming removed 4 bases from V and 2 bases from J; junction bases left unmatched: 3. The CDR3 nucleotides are TGCGCCAGCAGCGAAGGGACTAGCGGGGCCTACGAGCAGTACTTC. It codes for CASSEGTSGAYEQYF. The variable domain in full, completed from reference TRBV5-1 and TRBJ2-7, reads KAGVTQTPRYLIKTRGQQVTLSCSPISGHRSVSWYQQTPGQGLQFLFEYFSETQRNKGNFPGRFSGRQFSNSRSEMNVSTLELGDSALYLCASSEGTSGAYEQYFGPGTRLTVT.